These T cell receptor beta chains were read from a single sample in a study of OX40 agonist ivuxolimab in advanced cancers. Here immunoSEQ multiplex PCR was the method, and the copy in TCRdb shows in-frame clones only, minus some. The sample holds about 40,000 clones; roughly 89% are singletons and the top ten take over 0.55%. The material sequenced was CD4+ or CD8+ T cells sorted from blood, taken in a trial of the OX40 agonist ivuxolimab. The receptors come from an adult with an advanced solid tumor such as melanoma, head and neck, liver or kidney cancer. The CDR3 runs from the conserved cysteine through the conserved F or W. Fields, in order: V gene, CDR3 protein.

>TRBV4-2
CASSLGTENNEKLFF
>TRBV4-1
CASSPAGTASGNTIYF
>TRBV7-8
CASSLTGTSYEQYF
>TRBV5-1
CASSSMTGRETQYF
>TRBV5-1
CASFPGTGGLREQFF
>TRBV25-1
CASSELVGEQFF
>TRBV5-1
CASSLEGGKNTGELFF
>TRBV18
CASSQDFRGDYNYGYTF
>TRBV11-2
CASSGSNQPQHF
>TRBV5-4
CASSLDRQGLSYNEQFF
>TRBV5-1
CASSLAGSQETQYF
>TRBV18
CASSPDALYGYTF
>TRBV9
CASTRGDRGDGNTIYF
>TRBV28
CASSFHSFPGAFF
>TRBV28
CASSSDRSGGYTF
>TRBV5-1
CASTRSGTGNEQFF
>TRBV5-6
CASSRWGGLADTQYF
>TRBV12-5
CASGLAPTDEQYF
>TRBV5-1
CASSLALQDNEQFF
>TRBV25-1
CASSEPRGGAYNEQFF
>TRBV5-4
CASSQDPGPGNTIYF
>TRBV2
CASSGSGAVDTQYF
>TRBV6-1
CASSAPTGGTGELFF
>TRBV29-1
CSVRLAGGSYEQYF
>TRBV6-5
CASSYSRQVNTEAFF